These 13 T cell receptor beta chains originate from one sample sequenced in a study of blood T cell repertoires in COVID-19. Repertoires were generated with immunoSEQ multiplex PCR, while TCRdb's copy carries only in-frame clones and drops some. The sample lists roughly 100,000 clones; over 65% were seen once. Sequenced sample: peripheral blood. The origin of the receptors is an older man with COVID-19, enrolled during active disease.

This sequence joins TRBV15 and TRBJ1-4; 9 bases fit TRBD1. The V gene end was trimmed by 0 bases and the J gene end by 0 bases; junction bases not matched to a gene: 8. Germline V gene data show CDR1 as LNHNV and CDR2 as YYDKDF (reference sequence). This CDR3 has 19 amino acids. Here the CDR3 DNA reads TGTGCCACCAGCAGAGATGTCGGGACAGGGACTCCAACTAATGAAAAACTGTTTTTT. This codes for CATSRDVGTGTPTNEKLFF.

This rearrangement joins TRBV5-1 to TRBJ2-7, with 7 nucleotides matching TRBD1. The CDR3 consists of 13 residues. With 3 bases clipped from V and 5 bases from J, the junction kept 5 bases outside the gene matches. Germline V lookup: CDR1 SGHRS, CDR2 YFSETQ. CDR3 DNA sequence: TGCGCCAGCAGCTCGACAGGGTCTAACGAGCAGTACTTC. The encoded protein is CASSSTGSNEQYF.

V gene TRBV5-3 combines with J gene TRBJ1-2; D is perhaps TRBD1 (5 bases). TRBV5-3 is filed as an ORF, its function uncertain. There are 16 residues in the CDR3. The ends were cut back, 4 bases at V and 4 bases at J, with 20 bases in the middle. The CDR3 spells CARSPDTGQGVYGYTF. CDR3 nucleotide sequence: TGTGCCAGAAGCCCAGACACTGGGCAGGGCGTCTATGGCTACACCTTC.

The chain carries TRBV25-1 and TRBJ2-1, with a tentative D call TRBD2 (5 bases). The CDR3 is made up of 17 amino acids. In germline, CDR1 is MGHDK, CDR2 SYGVNS. Trimming left V 0 bases short and J 0 bases short, with 12 bases between. As DNA, the CDR3 is TGTGCCAGCAGTGAATATGGGAGCGGAGGCTCCTACAATGAGCAGTTCTTC. Protein product: CASSEYGSGGSYNEQFF.

The J gene is TRBJ1-2, the V gene TRBV25-1, with 9 bases aligning to TRBD1. The V gene's germline CDR1 is MGHDK and CDR2 SYGVNS. The CDR3 consists of 15 residues. The trim removed 3 bases at V and 3 bases at J, leaving 5 bases unmatched. CDR3 DNA sequence: TGTGCCAGCAGTGAGGGGACAGGGCAGGACTATGGCTACACCTTC. Translating it yields CASSEGTGQDYGYTF.

The rearrangement links TRBV6-1 to TRBJ2-7; 8 bases align to TRBD2. V lost 2 bases to trimming and J lost 12 bases; unmatched junction nucleotides: 12. The CDR3 is 14 residues long. Germline CDR1 and CDR2: MNHNS and SASEGT. CDR3 in DNA: TGTGCCAGCAGTGAACGATGGACTAGCCGTTTGGTGTACTTC. Protein product: CASSERWTSRLVYF.

This chain connects TRBV6-2 or TRBV6-3 to TRBJ2-1; 12 bases are a match to TRBD2. The CDR3 is made up of 18 amino acids. The germline V gene encodes CDR1 MNHEY and CDR2 SVGEGT. Unmatched junction bases numbered 10, after V lost 4 bases and J lost 3 bases. The CDR3 spells CASSSWTSGTVLYNEQFF. The CDR3 DNA reads TGTGCCAGCAGTTCTTGGACTAGCGGGACCGTACTCTACAATGAGCAGTTCTTC.

CDR3: CSATGGDTQYF. The CDR3 DNA reads TGCAGCGCGACAGGGGGAGATACGCAGTATTTT. The chain recombines TRBV29-1 with TRBJ2-3, with 9 bases identical to TRBD1. The CDR3 is 11 residues long. Per germline, CDR1 SQVTM and CDR2 ANQGSEA. With 7 bases clipped from V and 5 bases from J, the junction kept 1 base outside the gene matches.

This rearrangement joins TRBV4-2 to TRBJ1-4; D is possibly TRBD1 (6 bases). The CDR3 loop spans 15 amino acids. Germline values: CDR1 LGHNA, CDR2 YNFKEQ. V was pared by 3 bases and J by 5 bases, with 13 bases between. The CDR3 bases are TGTGCCAGCAGCCATGGCGGGGGGGGCAATGAAAAACTGTTTTTT. Protein sequence: CASSHGGGGNEKLFF.

The V call is TRBV4-3, the J call TRBJ1-6; D is ambiguous. Germline-derived CDR1 and CDR2 are LGHNA and YSLEER. Deletions cut 3 bases from V and 12 bases from J, with 15 bases between. This CDR3 comprises 14 residues. The CDR3 sequence is CASSQHAAVGPLHF. CDR3 nucleotide sequence: TGCGCCAGCAGCCAGCACGCGGCGGTGGGACCCCTCCACTTT.

V is TRBV5-5 and J is TRBJ2-7, with TRBD2 matching 8 bases. There are 15 residues in the CDR3. V trimming: 2 bases; J trimming: 1 base; junction bases outside the gene matches: 5. Germline values: CDR1 SGHKS, CDR2 YYEKEE (reference sequence). The CDR3 coding sequence is TGTGCCAGCAGCTTCGGCGGGAGGCCTTCCTACGAGCAGTACTTC. Its translation: CASSFGGRPSYEQYF.

This chain connects TRBV5-1 to TRBJ2-5; 8 bases line up with TRBD1. CDR1 and CDR2 from the germline V gene are SGHRS and YFSETQ. After removal of 8 bases from V and 5 bases from J, the junction contained 11 bases not matched to a gene. The CDR3 consists of 14 residues. The CDR3 DNA is TGCGCCAGTGGACAGGGATTACCGGGGGAGACCCAGTACTTC. Amino acids: CASGQGLPGETQYF.

This clone appeared a few times. The rearrangement joins TRBV4-1 to TRBJ2-1, with TRBD2 matching over 7 bases. With 4 bases clipped from V and 6 bases from J, the junction kept 9 bases outside the gene matches. Germline V CDR1 and CDR2: MGHRA, YSYEKL. The CDR3 is 15 amino acids. CDR3 amino acids: CASSPGLDLPNEQFF. In DNA form, the CDR3 reads TGCGCCAGCAGCCCTGGACTAGACCTCCCCAATGAGCAGTTCTTC.